Below, 5 T cell receptor beta chains from the same sample are listed, as sequenced in a study of T cells in Graves' hyperthyroidism and ophthalmopathy. The CDR3 regions of TCR beta were amplified from RNA transcripts. Primed by the HTBI set, a first-round RT-PCR was run on the TCR CDR3. TCRdb ran MiXCR on the multiplex PCR reads and lists one entry per CDR3 protein. Of 20,000 to 30,000 distinct CDR3 sequences in the sample, around 40% were seen once. The specimen was blood. The receptors derive from a woman aged 25 to 39 with Graves' hyperthyroidism.

This clonotype was found many times. The genes are TRBV29-1 and TRBJ1-1, with D perhaps matching TRBD1 (5 bases). Per germline, CDR1 SQVTM and CDR2 ANQGSEA. Trimming removed 0 bases at V and 11 bases at J, with 13 bases between. CDR3 length: 12 amino acids. The DNA of the CDR3 is TGCAGCGTTGAAGATGCAGGGTCGGTCGCTTTCTTT. Encoded protein: CSVEDAGSVAFF.

This clonotype is labeled as medium-sized. The rearrangement joins TRBV24-1 to TRBJ2-1; unclear D gene. CDR1 is KGHDR, CDR2 SFDVKD, per germline. The CDR3 length is 11 residues. V lost 9 bases and J lost 5, with 7 bases in between. Here the CDR3 DNA reads TGTGCCACCCGACTGGACAATGAGCAGTTCTTC. Translated, it gives CATRLDNEQFF.

Sample share makes this clonotype medium-sized. V usage is TRBV19 and J usage is TRBJ2-3, with 10 bases lining up with TRBD2. Trimming removed 8 bases from V and 5 bases from J; junction bases left unmatched: 7. Germline CDR1 reads LNHDA; CDR2 reads SQIVND (reference sequence). The CDR3 runs 14 residues. CDR3: CASCLAGARDTQYF. The DNA of the CDR3 is TGTGCCAGTTGCCTAGCGGGAGCGAGAGATACGCAGTATTTT.

The V call is TRBV6-5, the J call TRBJ2-1, with TRBD2 matching over 7 bases. The CDR3 has 13 amino acids. V trimming: 5 bases; J trimming: 4 bases; junction bases outside the gene matches: 2. CDR1 and CDR2 (germline): MNHEY, SVGAGI. This CDR3 is CASSSGVYNEQFF. The CDR3 nucleotides read TGTGCCAGCAGTAGCGGGGTGTACAATGAGCAGTTCTTC.

This chain joins TRBV9 and TRBJ2-7, with TRBD2 as a possible D gene (5 bases). Germline V gives CDR1 SGDLS, CDR2 YYNGEE. Trimming left V 4 bases short and J 7 bases short, with 21 bases between. The CDR3 loop spans 15 amino acids. The CDR3 is CASSPPGSGGGEQYF. DNA of the CDR3: TGTGCCAGCAGCCCCCCGGGGTCGGGTGGTGGGGAGCAGTACTTC.